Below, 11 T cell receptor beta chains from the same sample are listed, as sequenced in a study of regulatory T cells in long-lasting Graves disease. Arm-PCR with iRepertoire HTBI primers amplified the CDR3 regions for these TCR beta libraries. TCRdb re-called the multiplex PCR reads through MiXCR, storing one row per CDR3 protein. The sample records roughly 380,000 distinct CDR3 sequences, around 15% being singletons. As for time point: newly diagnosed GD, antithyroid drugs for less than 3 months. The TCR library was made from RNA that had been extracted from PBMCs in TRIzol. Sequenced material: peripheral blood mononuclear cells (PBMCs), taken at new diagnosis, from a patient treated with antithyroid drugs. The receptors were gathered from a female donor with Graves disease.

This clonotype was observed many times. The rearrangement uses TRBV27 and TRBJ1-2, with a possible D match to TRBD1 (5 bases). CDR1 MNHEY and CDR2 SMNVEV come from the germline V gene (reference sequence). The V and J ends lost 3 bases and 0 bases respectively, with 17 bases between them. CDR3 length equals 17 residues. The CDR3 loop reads CASSLNPGTQANYGYTF. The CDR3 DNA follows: TGTGCCAGCAGTTTGAATCCCGGGACCCAAGCTAACTATGGCTACACCTTC.

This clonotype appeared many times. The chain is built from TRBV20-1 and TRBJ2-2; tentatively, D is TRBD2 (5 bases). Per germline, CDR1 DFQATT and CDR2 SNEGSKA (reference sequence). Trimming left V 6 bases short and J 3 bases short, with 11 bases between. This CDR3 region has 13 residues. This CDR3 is CSAPAEDTGELFF. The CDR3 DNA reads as TGCAGTGCCCCAGCGGAGGACACCGGGGAGCTGTTTTTT.

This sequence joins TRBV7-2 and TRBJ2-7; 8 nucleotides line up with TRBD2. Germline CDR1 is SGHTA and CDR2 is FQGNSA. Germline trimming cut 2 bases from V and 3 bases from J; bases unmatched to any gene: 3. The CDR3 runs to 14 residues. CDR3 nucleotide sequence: TGTGCCAGCAGCTTATTCGGGGGGGTCTACGAGCAGTACTTC. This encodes CASSLFGGVYEQYF. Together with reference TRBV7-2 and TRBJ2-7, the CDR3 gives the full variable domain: GAGVSQSPSNKVTEKGKDVELRCDPISGHTALYWYRQSLGQGLEFLIYFQGNSAPDKSGLPSDRFSAERTGGSVSTLTIQRTQQEDSAVYLCASSLFGGVYEQYFGPGTRLTVT.

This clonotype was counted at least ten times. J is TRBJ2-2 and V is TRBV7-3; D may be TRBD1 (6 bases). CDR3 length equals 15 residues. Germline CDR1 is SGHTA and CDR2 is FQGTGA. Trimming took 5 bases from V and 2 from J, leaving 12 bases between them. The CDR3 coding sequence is TGTGCCAGCAGCCCCATGGGGGCTAACACCGGGGAGCTGTTTTTT. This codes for CASSPMGANTGELFF. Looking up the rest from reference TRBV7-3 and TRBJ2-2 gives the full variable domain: GAGVSQTPSNKVTEKGKYVELRCDPISGHTALYWYRQSLGQGPEFLIYFQGTGAADDSGLPNDRFFAVRPEGSVSTLKIQRTERGDSAVYLCASSPMGANTGELFFGEGSRLTVL.

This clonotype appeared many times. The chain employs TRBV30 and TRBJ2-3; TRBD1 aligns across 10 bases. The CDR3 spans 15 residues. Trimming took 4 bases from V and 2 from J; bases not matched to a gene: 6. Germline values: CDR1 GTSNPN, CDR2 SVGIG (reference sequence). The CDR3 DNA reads TGTGCCTGGATCGTCGGGACAGGGGACACAGATACGCAGTATTTT. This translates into CAWIVGTGDTDTQYF.

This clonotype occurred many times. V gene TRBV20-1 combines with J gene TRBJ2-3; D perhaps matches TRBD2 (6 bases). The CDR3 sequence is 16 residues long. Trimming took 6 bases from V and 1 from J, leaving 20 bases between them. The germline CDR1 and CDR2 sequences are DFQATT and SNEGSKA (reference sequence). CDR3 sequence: CSALSLTRFGTDTQYF. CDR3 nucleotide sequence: TGCAGTGCCCTTTCCCTGACTAGATTTGGCACAGATACGCAGTATTTT.

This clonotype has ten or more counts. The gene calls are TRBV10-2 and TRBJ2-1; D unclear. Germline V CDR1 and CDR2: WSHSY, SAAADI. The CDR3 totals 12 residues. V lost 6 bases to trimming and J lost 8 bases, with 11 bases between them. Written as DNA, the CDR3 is TGCGCCAGCAGACATATGGTGGATGAGCAGTTCTTC. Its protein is CASRHMVDEQFF.

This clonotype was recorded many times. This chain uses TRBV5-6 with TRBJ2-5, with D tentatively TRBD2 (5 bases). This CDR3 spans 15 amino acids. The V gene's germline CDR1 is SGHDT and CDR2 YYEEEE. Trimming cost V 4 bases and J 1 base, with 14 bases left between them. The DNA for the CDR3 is TGTGCCAGCAGCCCGCTTCAGCGGCTCCAAGAGACCCAGTACTTC. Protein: CASSPLQRLQETQYF.

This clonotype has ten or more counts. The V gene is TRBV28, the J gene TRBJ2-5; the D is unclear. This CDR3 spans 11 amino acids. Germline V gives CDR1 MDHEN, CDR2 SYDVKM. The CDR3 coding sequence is TGTGCATCCAGGTCACAAGAGACCCAGTACTTC. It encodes CASRSQETQYF.

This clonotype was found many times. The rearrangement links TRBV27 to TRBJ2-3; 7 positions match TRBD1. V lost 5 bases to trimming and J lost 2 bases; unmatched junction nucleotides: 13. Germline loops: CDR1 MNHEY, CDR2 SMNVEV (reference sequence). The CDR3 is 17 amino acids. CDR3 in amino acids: CASSLRATGAFTDTQYF. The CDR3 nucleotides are TGTGCCAGCAGTCTAAGGGCTACAGGGGCGTTCACAGATACGCAGTATTTT.

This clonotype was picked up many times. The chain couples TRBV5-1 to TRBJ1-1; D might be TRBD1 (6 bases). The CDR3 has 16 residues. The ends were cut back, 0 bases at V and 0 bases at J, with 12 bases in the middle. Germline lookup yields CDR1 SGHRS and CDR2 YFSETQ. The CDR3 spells CASSLGLGAVNTEAFF. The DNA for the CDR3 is TGCGCCAGCAGCTTGGGACTGGGGGCCGTGAACACTGAAGCTTTCTTT. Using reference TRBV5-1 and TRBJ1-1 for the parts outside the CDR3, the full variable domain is KAGVTQTPRYLIKTRGQQVTLSCSPISGHRSVSWYQQTPGQGLQFLFEYFSETQRNKGNFPGRFSGRQFSNSRSEMNVSTLELGDSALYLCASSLGLGAVNTEAFFGQGTRLTVV.